The T cell receptor (beta chain) described here comes from a study of CD8+CD57+ T cells in acquired aplastic anemia. Looking at the study overall: Sorted CD4+ and CD8+ cell DNA averaged around 3.3 ug. Study-wide results and limits: Patients and controls shared roughly 28 CD8+ CDR3 sequences, which appeared highly expressed in patients and within their immunodominant clones.

V was trimmed by 1 base and J by 0 bases, leaving 6 bases between them. This CDR3 has 14 amino acids. The germline gives CDR1 MGHRA, CDR2 YSYEKL. Genomic DNA, serving as template, underwent TCR beta VDJ and CDR3 profiling. TCRdb reanalysed the reads using MiXCR and keeps one entry per CDR3 protein. The sample holds some 150,000 distinct CDR3 sequences; about 40% are singletons and the top ten take 8% to 8.5%. This clonotype is a singleton in its sample. Its antigen is unknown. A much larger clone is a single base away; this may be a read error. The clonotype was recovered from a human donor in good health, serving as a control. This chain connects TRBV4-1 to TRBJ1-1, with D unclear. The sample consisted of sorted CD4+, CD8+, or CD8+CD57+ T cells (not recorded which) from PBMCs. The CDR3 nucleotides are TGCGCCAGCAGCCAAGTCGGAATGAACACTGAAGCTTTCTTT. Translating gives CASSQVGMNTEAFF.